The 13 T cell receptor beta chains below were found in one sample sequenced in a study of identical twins. TCRdb re-called the 5' RACE reads through MiXCR, storing one row per CDR3 protein. The sample lists roughly 200,000 distinct CDR3 sequences, 7.5% occurring once. The same data also contributed to another study, on yellow fever vaccine responses in identical twins.

Sequencing was done on a sample of memory (CD45RO+) T cells sorted from blood. The source is a young woman in good health.

This clonotype was picked up one time. This chain uses TRBV28 with TRBJ2-3; D is possibly TRBD1 (6 bases). The CDR3 length is 15 residues. Trimming took off 4 bases at V and 2 bases at J, with 13 bases between the two ends. Germline assignment: CDR1 MDHEN and CDR2 SYDVKM. The CDR3 bases are TGTGCCAGCAGTTCATCGACAGGATTCACAGATACGCAGTATTTT. Its translation: CASSSSTGFTDTQYF.

This clonotype was observed many times. The chain is built from TRBV12-5 and TRBJ2-1; 9 nucleotides align to TRBD1. J lost 9 bases, V lost 5 bases, and 8 bases had no gene match. This CDR3 is built from 14 residues. From germline, CDR1 is LGHNT and CDR2 FRNRAP. CDR3 sequence reads: CASGPGQGLGEQFF. CDR3 nucleotides: TGTGCTAGTGGTCCCGGACAGGGGCTTGGTGAGCAGTTCTTC.

This clonotype was seen ten or more times. This chain links TRBV7-2 with TRBJ2-2; the D call may be TRBD1 or TRBD2 (5 bases each). Trimming left V 0 bases short and J 13 bases short, with 12 bases between. The germline V gene has CDR1 SGHTA and CDR2 FQGNSA. The length of the CDR3 is 13 residues. This CDR3 reads CASSLAGARGLFF. CDR3 nucleotide sequence: TGTGCCAGCAGCTTAGCTGGAGCGAGGGGGCTGTTTTTT. The whole variable domain, filled in from reference TRBV7-2 and TRBJ2-2, reads GAGVSQSPSNKVTEKGKDVELRCDPISGHTALYWYRQSLGQGLEFLIYFQGNSAPDKSGLPSDRFSAERTGGSVSTLTIQRTQQEDSAVYLCASSLAGARGLFFGEGSRLTVL.

Of note for this clonotype: One junction end does not reproduce the germline sequence, and a read error may be involved. The chain carries TRBV4-2 and TRBJ1-6, with 8 nucleotides matching TRBD1. CDR1 is LGHNA and CDR2 is YNFKEQ in the germline V gene. The CDR3 runs to 16 residues. For the CDR3, the DNA is TGTGCCATCAGCCAAGAACTGGGACAGGCATTTTCACCCCTCCACTTT. This codes for CAISQELGQAFSPLHF.

Many counts were recorded for this clonotype. V is TRBV7-2 and J is TRBJ1-1, with D hard to call. Trimming removed 1 base at V and 0 bases at J, with 12 bases between. In germline, CDR1 is SGHTA, CDR2 FQGNSA. The CDR3 runs 16 residues. CDR3 sequence (DNA): TGTGCCAGCAGCTTAGATAGGGCGCGAATGAACACTGAAGCTTTCTTT. Translation: CASSLDRARMNTEAFF.

The sample holds many counts of this clonotype. The rearrangement links TRBV15 to TRBJ2-1; tentative D call: TRBD2 (6 bases). The CDR3 runs to 16 residues. V lost 0 bases and J 2 bases, leaving 11 bases between the germline ends. CDR1 LNHNV and CDR2 YYDKDF come from the germline V gene (reference sequence). CDR3 amino acids: CATSRDGLAPYNEQFF. For the CDR3, the DNA is TGTGCCACCAGCAGAGATGGGCTAGCGCCCTACAATGAGCAGTTCTTC.

This clonotype was observed many times. V usage is TRBV12-3 or TRBV12-4 and J usage is TRBJ2-7; no clear D. The CDR3 covers 15 residues. V was cut by 1 base and J by 4 bases, with 14 bases left in between. CDR3 residues: CASSLVAGPEYEQYF. Written as DNA, the CDR3 is TGTGCCAGCAGTTTAGTGGCAGGACCCGAATACGAGCAGTACTTC.

V usage is TRBV20-1 and J usage is TRBJ2-1; D possibly corresponds to TRBD2 (5 bases). V was shortened by 1 base and J by 2 bases, with 12 bases between the two germline ends. This CDR3 is 15 amino acids long. Per germline, CDR1 DFQATT and CDR2 SNEGSKA (reference sequence). The CDR3 reads CSARGLANTYNEQFF. In DNA, the CDR3 is TGCAGTGCTAGAGGGCTAGCTAATACCTACAATGAGCAGTTCTTC.

The CDR3 DNA sequence: TGTGCCAGCAGTTCCAACCCACTTCAACGGACAGGGTCTATCGGGGAGCAGTACTTC. This translates into CASSSNPLQRTGSIGEQYF. The chain couples TRBV27 to TRBJ2-7; 8 positions agree with TRBD1. CDR3 length: 19 amino acids. Unmatched junction bases numbered 24, after V lost 4 bases and J lost 7 bases. CDR1 is MNHEY and CDR2 is SMNVEV in the germline V gene (reference sequence).

V and J are TRBV3-1 and TRBJ1-5; D perhaps matches TRBD1 (5 bases). Trimming pared 4 bases from V and 6 bases from J, leaving 10 bases between. The CDR3 length is 13 residues. From germline, CDR1 is LGHDT and CDR2 YNNKEL (reference sequence). CDR3 DNA: TGTGCCAGCAGCCGGGGGGTAAGTCAGCCCCAGCATTTT. The encoded protein is CASSRGVSQPQHF.

This clonotype was observed a handful of times. V usage is TRBV11-2 and J usage is TRBJ2-1; the match to TRBD1 covers 8 bases. Germline V gene data show CDR1 as SGHAT and CDR2 as FQNNGV. CDR3 length equals 17 residues. The ends lost 0 bases at V and 3 bases at J; junction bases unmatched: 7. CDR3 sequence (DNA): TGTGCCAGCAGCTTAGATTGGGAACAGGGGGGCTACAATGAGCAGTTCTTC. Translation gives CASSLDWEQGGYNEQFF.

This clonotype was observed many times. As the CDR3 is not closed by the conserved phenylalanine or tryptophan, this likely results from a read error. The DNA is omitted, as the CDR3 cannot be located on it reliably, and the CDR3 follows TCRdb's listing. This sequence joins TRBV20-1 and TRBJ2-4; the table names TRBD1, a call not compared with the DNA. Germline lookup yields CDR1 DFQATT and CDR2 SNEGSKA (reference sequence). The CDR3 is 11 residues long, ends included. CDR3 protein: CSASSGGYPLL.

The genes are TRBV18 and TRBJ1-1; no clear D. Germline lookup yields CDR1 KGHSH and CDR2 LQKENI. V lost 3 bases and J 0 bases, leaving 8 bases between the germline ends. The CDR3 extends over 14 amino acids. The CDR3 here is CASSPADMNTEAFF. CDR3 DNA: TGTGCCAGCTCACCGGCAGACATGAACACTGAAGCTTTCTTT.